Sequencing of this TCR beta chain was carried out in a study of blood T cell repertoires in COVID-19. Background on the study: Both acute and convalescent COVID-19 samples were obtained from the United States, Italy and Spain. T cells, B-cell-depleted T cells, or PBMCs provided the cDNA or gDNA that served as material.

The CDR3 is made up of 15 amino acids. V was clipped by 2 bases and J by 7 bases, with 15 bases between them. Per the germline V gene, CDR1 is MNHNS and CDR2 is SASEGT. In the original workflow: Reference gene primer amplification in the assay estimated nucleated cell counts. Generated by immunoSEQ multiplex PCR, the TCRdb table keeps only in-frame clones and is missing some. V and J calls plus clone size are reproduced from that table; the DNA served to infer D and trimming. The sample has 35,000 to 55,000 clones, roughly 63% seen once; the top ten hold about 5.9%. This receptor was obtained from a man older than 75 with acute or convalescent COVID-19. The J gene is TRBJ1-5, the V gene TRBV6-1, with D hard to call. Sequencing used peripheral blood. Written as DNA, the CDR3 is TGTGCCAGCAGTGAATATGGAGGGAACGTACAGCCCCAGCATTTT. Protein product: CASSEYGGNVQPQHF.